A single sample is the source of the 10 T cell receptor beta chains below, sequenced in a study of neoadjuvant anti-PD-1 for oral cavity cancer (dated by TCRdb to about 2021). Library preparation employed the immunoSEQ multiplex PCR assay. TCRdb mirrors the immuneACCESS table, restricted to in-frame sequences. Some clones are absent from its copies; in checked studies, under half trace to an unresolved V gene, and the reason for the others is unknown. The table for this sample lists some 13,000 clones; around 79% of them were counted only once. Less than 3.5% of the sample comes from the top ten. Reading the label with the study, this specimen's time point is: after neoadjuvant nivolumab, at surgical resection. The material sequenced was PBMCs, taken after nivolumab (anti-PD-1) treatment. The receptors come from a person aged 40-85 years with oral cavity squamous cell carcinoma.

V and J are TRBV5-1 and TRBJ2-1; D uncertain. The CDR3 consists of 12 residues. From germline, CDR1 is SGHRS and CDR2 YFSETQ. V was clipped by 1 base and J by 7 bases, with 6 bases between them. The CDR3 reads CASSLNGNEQFF. The CDR3 region has the DNA TGCGCCAGCAGCTTGAACGGGAATGAGCAGTTCTTC.

The chain is built from TRBV5-1 and TRBJ2-7, with TRBD2 identical over 9 bases. The CDR3 spans 15 residues. Unmatched junction bases numbered 5, after V lost 2 bases and J lost 2 bases. Germline loops: CDR1 SGHRS, CDR2 YFSETQ. The CDR3 DNA reads TGCGCCAGCAGCTTCGGTGGGACTAGCCCCTACGAGCAGTACTTC. Residues: CASSFGGTSPYEQYF.

The chain has TRBV10-1 and TRBJ2-5; TRBD2 agrees at 7 bases. The germline CDR1 and CDR2 sequences are WNHNN and SYGVQD (reference sequence). The CDR3 extends over 17 amino acids. V was pared by 2 bases and J by 5 bases, with 14 bases of the junction left unmatched. CDR3 in amino acids: CASSEGKGTSDRETQYF. The CDR3 DNA is TGCGCCAGCAGTGAGGGGAAGGGCACTAGCGATCGGGAGACCCAGTACTTC.

The chain links TRBV6-1 to TRBJ1-5, with D uncertain. Germline assignment: CDR1 MNHNS and CDR2 SASEGT. The CDR3 extends over 13 amino acids. V was trimmed by 5 bases and J by 7 bases, leaving 12 bases between them. The CDR3: CASSFSSGQPQHF. The CDR3 bases are TGTGCCAGCAGTTTCTCCAGCGGCCAGCCCCAGCATTTT.

This chain connects TRBV5-1 to TRBJ1-2; possible D gene TRBD1, 5 bases. Germline-derived CDR1 and CDR2 are SGHRS and YFSETQ. Trimming stripped 2 bases from V and 1 base from J, with 12 bases between. This CDR3 has 15 residues. As DNA, the CDR3 is TGCGCCAGCAGCTTTACAGGAGCTCATAACTATGGCTACACCTTC. Translating gives CASSFTGAHNYGYTF.

The chain recombines TRBV5-1 with TRBJ2-4; the match to TRBD2 covers 7 bases. V was pared by 4 bases and J by 3 bases, with 7 bases of the junction left unmatched. CDR3 size: 15 residues. Germline CDR1 SGHRS, CDR2 YFSETQ. CDR3 sequence (DNA): TGCGCCAGCAGCCCAGGCGGGGGAGTCAAAAACATTCAGTACTTC. Translation: CASSPGGGVKNIQYF.

V and J are TRBV2 and TRBJ2-5; the match to TRBD1 covers 9 bases. CDR1 and CDR2 (germline): SNHLY, FYNNEI. The CDR3 has 14 amino acids. Trimming took 4 bases from V and 2 from J; bases not matched to a gene: 2. The CDR3 here is CASSVGQGQETQYF. The CDR3 DNA is TGTGCCAGCAGTGTCGGACAGGGGCAAGAGACCCAGTACTTC.

The table lists this clone with a count of one. The genes are TRBV7-2 and TRBJ2-7; D is undetermined. Germline V lookup: CDR1 SGHTA, CDR2 FQGNSA. This CDR3 region has 14 residues. V was trimmed by 5 bases and J by 9 bases, leaving 20 bases between them. CDR3 protein: CASSRETTGARQYF. In DNA form, the CDR3 reads TGTGCCAGCAGCCGCGAAACGACCGGAGCGAGGCAGTACTTC.

The chain has TRBV5-1 and TRBJ2-3; 8 nucleotides agree with TRBD1. V lost 3 bases, J lost 3 bases, and 9 bases stayed unmatched. Germline V CDR1 and CDR2: SGHRS, YFSETQ. This CDR3 has 16 amino acids. The CDR3, as DNA: TGCGCCAGCAGCTCAGGGCAGGGGGCGGGTACAGATACGCAGTATTTT. The encoded protein is CASSSGQGAGTDTQYF.

The rearrangement links TRBV5-6 to TRBJ2-5; the D is unclear. With 6 bases removed from V and 3 bases from J, the gap between germline ends came to 9 bases. Per germline, CDR1 SGHDT and CDR2 YYEEEE. The CDR3 sequence is 12 residues long. CDR3 in amino acids: CASTLNKETQYF. For the CDR3, the DNA is TGTGCCAGCACCCTGAATAAAGAGACCCAGTACTTC.